The source of this T cell receptor (beta chain) is a study of T and B cells in COVID-19 patients. Study findings and constraints: In COVID-19 patients, T cell receptor beta variable and joining gene use was reportedly strongly skewed.

BIOMED2 TRB-A/B primer pools were used in multiplex TRB PCR. In TCRdb, the multiplex PCR reads were re-called with MiXCR into one record per CDR3 protein. Of some 940 distinct CDR3 sequences in the sample, 28% were seen once. The V end was cut by 2 bases, the J end by 3 bases, with 29 bases between. Germline-derived CDR1 and CDR2 are SQVTM and ANQGSEA. CDR3 length equals 20 residues. This clonotype was detected only a few times. What it binds is unknown. Blood genomic DNA input for TRB amplification was roughly 220-500 ng. This sequence joins TRBV29-1 and TRBJ2-1; D is unclear. The sequencing input was blood. The TCR was taken from a human donor with active COVID-19. This chain's CDR3 is CSVELLPTGPSETSYNEQFF. The CDR3 DNA follows: TGCAGCGTTGAACTCCTACCGACCGGACCGTCGGAGACAAGCTACAATGAGCAGTTCTTC.